This T cell receptor (beta chain) was identified in a study of T cells in Graves' hyperthyroidism and ophthalmopathy. In the study overall: Peripheral blood was obtained at initial diagnosis, preceding any treatment. The study's findings and limits: Ophthalmopathy and stable hyperthyroidism were separated by a 13 V-J model.

On this clonotype itself: Antigen unknown.

Per the germline V gene, CDR1 is SGHTA and CDR2 is FQGNSA. The germline V and J ends were trimmed by 5 bases and 8 bases, with 13 bases remaining between them. The CDR3 has 13 residues. Researchers amplified the TCR beta CDR3 regions from RNA transcripts. Researchers ran a first-round RT-PCR on the TCR CDR3 using the HTBI primer set. Each CDR3 protein is one row after TCRdb ran MiXCR on the multiplex PCR reads. The table lists 750,000 to 900,000 distinct CDR3 sequences, roughly 40% of them singletons. Sequenced: blood. The receptor comes from a man between 18 and 29 years old with Graves' hyperthyroidism. V is TRBV7-2 and J is TRBJ1-3, with D uncertain. The CDR3 nucleotides read TGTGCCAGCAGCGAGAGCTTTCGGGACACCATATATTTT. As protein: CASSESFRDTIYF.